Below are 24 T cell receptor beta chains sequenced from a single sample in a study of human T cells and chemical hapten exposure. MiXCR, applied by TCRdb to the RACE reads, yields one record per CDR3 protein. The sample contains over 65,000 distinct CDR3 sequences, about 11% of which appear only once. Regarding time point: patch test 1, 2 weeks after DPC sensitization. Treatment: therapeutic diphenylcyclopropenone sensitization with weekly scalp DPC. The sample consisted of whole blood, taken in connection with sensitization to the hapten diphenylcyclopropenone (DPC). All receptors come from a woman aged 45-65 years with alopecia areata. Some clones in this sample may be carry-over from other donors' samples.

The table lists this clonotype with many counts. The V gene is TRBV20-1, the J gene TRBJ2-7; a possible D gene is TRBD2 (6 bases). Germline V CDR1 and CDR2: DFQATT, SNEGSKA (reference sequence). This CDR3 is 17 amino acids long. Trimming took 0 bases from V and 5 from J, leaving 23 bases between them. In DNA form, the CDR3 reads TGCAGTGCTAGAGATCGTGCAGGATCGGGAGTGTTCCACGAGCAGTACTTC. Encoded protein: CSARDRAGSGVFHEQYF.

This chain connects TRBV20-1 to TRBJ2-1; TRBD2 matches at 8 bases. Germline trimming cut 5 bases from V and 1 base from J; bases unmatched to any gene: 10. The CDR3 covers 16 residues. The V gene's germline CDR1 is DFQATT and CDR2 SNEGSKA (reference sequence). For the CDR3, the DNA is TGCAGTGCTCTATCTACCGGGGGGGTGTCCTACAATGAGCAGTTCTTC. Protein: CSALSTGGVSYNEQFF.

This clonotype was detected only a few times. The chain employs TRBV2 and TRBJ1-6; D is unresolved. V shed 2 bases and J shed 6 bases, with 8 bases lying between them. CDR1 and CDR2 from the germline V gene are SNHLY and FYNNEI. The CDR3 spans 14 residues. The CDR3 here is CASSEQPLNSPLHF. The DNA of the CDR3 is TGTGCCAGCAGTGAACAACCTCTTAATTCACCCCTCCACTTT.

This clonotype was observed many times. The V call is TRBV6-5, the J call TRBJ2-7, with 7 bases identical to TRBD2. V dropped 4 bases and J dropped 2; count of bases not matched to a gene: 5. This CDR3 contains 14 residues. CDR1 MNHEY and CDR2 SVGAGI come from the germline V gene. The DNA for the CDR3 is TGTGCCAGCAGTTCCCCGGGACTACCCTACGAGCAGTACTTC. Residues: CASSSPGLPYEQYF.

The V and J genes are TRBV13 and TRBJ2-1; 12 nucleotides line up with TRBD2. The V gene end was trimmed by 1 base and the J gene end by 0 bases; junction bases not matched to a gene: 7. The CDR3 loop spans 19 amino acids. Germline V gene data show CDR1 as PRHDT and CDR2 as FYEKMQ (reference sequence). This CDR3 reads CASSLVWTSGAPSYNEQFF. As DNA, the CDR3 is TGTGCCAGCAGCTTAGTCTGGACTAGCGGGGCTCCCTCCTACAATGAGCAGTTCTTC. The complete variable domain, with remaining parts taken from reference TRBV13 and TRBJ2-1, reads AAGVIQSPRHLIKEKRETATLKCYPIPRHDTVYWYQQGPGQDPQFLISFYEKMQSDKGSIPDRFSAQQFSDYHSELNMSSLELGDSALYFCASSLVWTSGAPSYNEQFFGPGTRLTVL.

V is TRBV6-2 or TRBV6-3 and J is TRBJ2-1; 9 positions agree with TRBD2. J lost 6 bases, V lost 6 bases, and 15 bases had no gene match. The CDR3 has 17 amino acids. Germline assignment: CDR1 MNHEY and CDR2 SVGEGT. The CDR3 nucleotides read TGTGCCAGCAGGATATATGGGTTAGCGGGAGCCTCCAATGAGCAGTTCTTC. This gives the protein CASRIYGLAGASNEQFF.

V and J are TRBV5-1 and TRBJ2-1, with D possibly matching TRBD2 (6 bases). Trimming pared 4 bases from V and 0 bases from J, leaving 14 bases between. CDR1 SGHRS and CDR2 YFSETQ come from the germline V gene. The CDR3 extends over 16 amino acids. CDR3 sequence (DNA): TGCGCCAGCAGCAGCCCAGGAGGGAGCTCCTACAATGAGCAGTTCTTC. Translated, it gives CASSSPGGSSYNEQFF.

In its sample, this clonotype was seen a few times. This sequence joins TRBV15 and TRBJ2-3, with 12 bases that match TRBD2. The CDR3 is 17 amino acids. The germline V gene has CDR1 LNHNV and CDR2 YYDKDF (reference sequence). The junction had 11 bases not matched to a gene; V was cut back by 2 bases and J by 8 bases. The CDR3 sequence: CATSRIRTSGAFGTQYF. The CDR3 DNA reads as TGTGCCACCAGCAGAATCCGGACTAGCGGGGCTTTTGGTACGCAGTATTTT. Variable domain in full (rest from reference TRBV15 and TRBJ2-3): DAMVIQNPRYQVTQFGKPVTLSCSQTLNHNVMYWYQQKSSQAPKLLFHYYDKDFNNEADTPDNFQSRRPNTSFCFLDIRSPGLGDTAMYLCATSRIRTSGAFGTQYFGPGTRLTVL.

This clonotype appeared a few times. The chain combines TRBV7-2 with TRBJ2-3; 7 bases align to TRBD2. V shed 5 bases, J shed 4 bases, and the junction held 9 bases outside the gene matches. Germline V gene sequence: CDR1 SGHTA, CDR2 FQGNSA. This CDR3 is 15 amino acids long. CDR3: CASSIQRGRADTQYF. The CDR3 DNA reads TGTGCCAGCAGCATACAGCGGGGTAGGGCAGATACGCAGTATTTT.

This clonotype occurred many times. The V call is TRBV20-1, the J call TRBJ2-7; the D gene is possibly TRBD2 (6 bases). The CDR3 is 16 amino acids. V lost 6 bases and J lost 6, with 27 bases in between. Germline CDR1 and CDR2: DFQATT and SNEGSKA (reference sequence). The CDR3 sequence is CSALTRTTLARGEQYF. The CDR3 DNA is TGCAGTGCCCTCACCCGAACTACACTAGCTCGGGGCGAGCAGTACTTC.

The DNA for the CDR3 is TGCGCCAGCAGCTTTGGGCATGAAGCTTTCTTT. Translating it yields CASSFGHEAFF. The chain couples TRBV5-1 to TRBJ1-1, with D unresolved. This CDR3 has 11 residues. Germline V gene data show CDR1 as SGHRS and CDR2 as YFSETQ. V lost 2 bases and J 7 bases, leaving 6 bases between the germline ends. Variable domain in full (rest from reference TRBV5-1 and TRBJ1-1): KAGVTQTPRYLIKTRGQQVTLSCSPISGHRSVSWYQQTPGQGLQFLFEYFSETQRNKGNFPGRFSGRQFSNSRSEMNVSTLELGDSALYLCASSFGHEAFFGQGTRLTVV.

The sample holds many counts of this clonotype. This chain links TRBV7-6 with TRBJ1-2; TRBD1 matches at 8 bases. The CDR3 has 15 residues. Trimming took 1 base from V and 7 from J; bases not matched to a gene: 8. Germline-derived CDR1 and CDR2 are SGHVS and FNYEAQ. The CDR3 spells CASSLGPGGVPGYTF. Written as DNA, the CDR3 is TGTGCCAGCAGCTTAGGCCCAGGGGGCGTCCCTGGCTACACCTTC.

This clonotype was seen repeatedly, ten times or more. The rearrangement uses TRBV20-1 and TRBJ1-1, with D possibly matching TRBD1 (6 bases). CDR3 length: 15 amino acids. Looked up from germline, CDR1 is DFQATT and CDR2 is SNEGSKA (reference sequence). V was pared by 6 bases and J by 0 bases, with 17 bases between. The CDR3 region has the DNA TGCAGTGCCAGTTTTACGGGACACTTGAACACTGAAGCTTTCTTT. Protein product: CSASFTGHLNTEAFF.

V is TRBV11-2 and J is TRBJ2-3; 10 bases agree with TRBD2. The germline gives CDR1 SGHAT, CDR2 FQNNGV. This CDR3 has 19 residues. V lost 1 base and J lost 5; bases outside the gene matches: 15. The CDR3 region has the DNA TGTGCCAGCAGCTTAGTTCCGCTAGCGGGGGCCAGGGCCCTAGATACGCAGTATTTT. Amino acids: CASSLVPLAGARALDTQYF.

This CDR3 reads CASSISPARSYEQYF. The CDR3 DNA reads as TGTGCCAGTAGTATTAGCCCGGCTAGATCCTACGAGCAGTACTTC. V and J are TRBV19 and TRBJ2-7; D ambiguous. The CDR3 length is 15 residues. Trimming removed 3 bases at V and 1 base at J, with 13 bases between. Germline V gene data show CDR1 as LNHDA and CDR2 as SQIVND (reference sequence).

This sequence joins TRBV5-1 and TRBJ2-1, with TRBD2 as a possible D gene (5 bases). The germline CDR1 and CDR2 sequences are SGHRS and YFSETQ. V lost 5 bases to trimming and J lost 0 bases, with 9 bases between them. The CDR3 runs to 14 residues. The CDR3 DNA sequence: TGCGCCAGCAGGTTAGCGAGCTCCTACAATGAGCAGTTCTTC. Amino acid sequence: CASRLASSYNEQFF.

CDR3 nucleotide sequence: TGTGCCTGGAGCCCCGGGACGGTGGGCGCTTTCTTT. This codes for CAWSPGTVGAFF. V is TRBV30 and J is TRBJ1-1, with TRBD1 as a possible D gene (5 bases). CDR1 GTSNPN and CDR2 SVGIG come from the germline V gene (reference sequence). The ends were cut back, 3 bases at V and 11 bases at J, with 16 bases in the middle. The CDR3 has 12 residues.

The chain recombines TRBV29-1 with TRBJ2-7; TRBD1 or TRBD2 may be the D gene (6 bases each). V gave up 5 bases and J gave up 11 bases, with 22 bases separating them. The CDR3 runs to 13 residues. Germline values: CDR1 SQVTM, CDR2 ANQGSEA. CDR3 residues: CSVRTTGTPGEYF. Here the CDR3 DNA reads TGCAGCGTTAGGACGACAGGTACCCCGGGAGAGTACTTC.

V is TRBV7-2 and J is TRBJ2-5; D is undetermined. With 5 bases removed from V and 2 bases from J, the gap between germline ends came to 12 bases. CDR3 length equals 14 residues. CDR1 SGHTA and CDR2 FQGNSA come from the germline V gene. The CDR3, as DNA: TGTGCCAGCAGCCCCGCGAGAAATCAAGAGACCCAGTACTTC. Amino acid sequence: CASSPARNQETQYF.

This clonotype has ten or more counts. The CDR3 DNA sequence: TGCAGTGCCCCAACTCACAGAAAAACCCAGTACTTC. Its translation is CSAPTHRKTQYF. This chain links TRBV20-1 with TRBJ2-5; unclear D gene. The V end lost 6 bases, the J end lost 8 bases, and 16 bases lay between the germline ends. The CDR3 covers 12 residues. Germline-derived CDR1 and CDR2 are DFQATT and SNEGSKA (reference sequence).

The genes are TRBV20-1 and TRBJ2-2; D is uncertain. Germline CDR1 and CDR2: DFQATT and SNEGSKA (reference sequence). The V and J ends lost 1 base and 7 bases respectively, with 13 bases between them. The length of the CDR3 is 14 residues. DNA of the CDR3: TGCAGTGCTAGAGCGTGGGCGAAGGACGGGGAGCTGTTTTTT. This encodes CSARAWAKDGELFF.

This clonotype was detected ten times or more. The V and J genes are TRBV7-8 and TRBJ1-5, with D possibly being TRBD1 (6 bases). Trimming cost V 3 bases and J 6 bases, with 18 bases left between them. Germline CDR1 and CDR2: SGHVS and FQNEAQ. The CDR3 has 16 residues. The DNA of the CDR3 is TGTGCCAGCAGCTTCAGCCTATCACAGGGTACTCAGCCCCAGCATTTT. The encoded protein is CASSFSLSQGTQPQHF.

The V call is TRBV24-1, the J call TRBJ1-5; D unresolved. CDR1 and CDR2 from the germline V gene are KGHDR and SFDVKD. V was cut by 4 bases and J by 5 bases, with 14 bases left in between. The CDR3 extends over 15 amino acids. CDR3 in DNA: TGTGCCACCAGTGACTCGAGGACCGCGGATCAGCCCCAGCATTTT. Its translation: CATSDSRTADQPQHF.

This clonotype has a handful of counts. The chain recombines TRBV20-1 with TRBJ1-3, with unresolved D. Per germline, CDR1 DFQATT and CDR2 SNEGSKA (reference sequence). This CDR3 is 14 amino acids long. V lost 5 bases and J lost 0, with 11 bases in between. For the CDR3, the DNA is TGCAGTGCTTGGCAGTCGAGCTCTGGAAACACCATATATTTT. It codes for CSAWQSSSGNTIYF.